A selection of T cell receptor beta chains follows, all from one sample in a study of shared clonotypes between healthy human individuals. Repertoires were generated with immunoSEQ multiplex PCR, while TCRdb's copy carries only in-frame clones and drops some. Of 2 million to 3 million clones listed, over 85% are singletons. Sequences were obtained from naive CD4+ T cells from PBMCs. These receptors all stem from a man younger than 35 in good health. Some clones in this sample may be carry-over from other donors' samples. CDR3s include the opening cysteine and the closing phenylalanine or tryptophan. A D gene is named only where the DNA matches it firmly. The size field is filled for only some rows; it gives once, few, many or a size class.

v_gene,d_gene,j_gene,abundance,CDR3nt,CDR3aa
TRBV9,NA,TRBJ1-1,NA,TGTGCCAGCAGCGGAGAGGGGGGTGGCACTGAAGCTTTCTTT,CASSGEGGGTEAFF
TRBV7-2,NA,TRBJ1-5,NA,TGTGCCAGCAGCCCCCGGCACAGGGCGGGGAGCAATCAGCCCCAGCATTTT,CASSPRHRAGSNQPQHF
TRBV15,TRBD1,TRBJ1-2,NA,TGTGCCACCAGCAGAGACTCCCTACGGGACAGGGGTAACTATGGCTACACCTTC,CATSRDSLRDRGNYGYTF
TRBV2,NA,TRBJ2-7,NA,TGTGCCAGCAGTGAACGGTCCGGCGTCTACGAGCAGTACTTC,CASSERSGVYEQYF
TRBV9,NA,TRBJ2-7,NA,TGTGCCAGCAGCGTGGGTAATTTACGGGGGGAGCAGTACTTC,CASSVGNLRGEQYF
TRBV18,TRBD2,TRBJ2-7,NA,TGTGCCAGCTCACGCCAAGCTAGCGGGAGTGGTGAGCAGTACTTC,CASSRQASGSGEQYF
TRBV15,NA,TRBJ2-2,few,TGTGCCACCCATGGAAGCGGGCCTACCGGGGAGCTGTTTTTT,CATHGSGPTGELFF
TRBV7-9,NA,TRBJ1-1,NA,TGTGCCAGCAGCGTTAAAGCCGGGGGGAACACTGAAGCTTTCTTT,CASSVKAGGNTEAFF
TRBV11-2,TRBD2,TRBJ2-1,NA,TGTGCCAGCAGCTTCGTCGTGGGACTAGCGAGCGATGAGCAGTTCTTC,CASSFVVGLASDEQFF
TRBV11-2,NA,TRBJ1-2,NA,TGTGCCAGCAGCTTAAGACCCCCGTCCGAGACGGCCCTTTATGGCTACACCTTC,CASSLRPPSETALYGYTF
TRBV9,NA,TRBJ2-5,NA,TGTGCCAGGGGACAGAGACTAGCGAGCATTCAAGAGACCCAGTACTTC,CARGQRLASIQETQYF
TRBV4-1,TRBD1,TRBJ2-7,NA,TGCGCCAGCAGGCAAGAGTGGGACAGCTCCTACGAGCAGTACTTC,CASRQEWDSSYEQYF
TRBV30,TRBD2,TRBJ2-7,NA,TGTGCCTGGAGTGTAATGGCGGGAGCTAGCGAGCAGTACTTC,CAWSVMAGASEQYF
TRBV5-6,NA,TRBJ1-4,NA,TGTGCCAGCAGCAAGAACCTGGACAACAATGAAAAACTGTTTTTT,CASSKNLDNNEKLFF
TRBV28,TRBD1,TRBJ1-5,NA,TGTGCCAGCAGTCCGGACAGGGTGACTCTAAGCAATCAGCCCCAGCATTTT,CASSPDRVTLSNQPQHF
TRBV4-1,NA,TRBJ2-5,NA,TGCGCCAGCAGCCAAGGAAGGGCTTCTCAAGAGACCCAGTACTTC,CASSQGRASQETQYF
TRBV30,NA,TRBJ2-1,once,TGTGCCTGGATCAACAGGGTCCCCCGCTACAATGAGCAGTTCTTC,CAWINRVPRYNEQFF
TRBV6-5,NA,TRBJ2-3,NA,TGTGCCAGCAGTTATGGCGGGACAGATACGCAGTATTTT,CASSYGGTDTQYF
TRBV7-6,TRBD2,TRBJ2-1,NA,TGTGCCAGCAGCCCCAAGCGGGAGGGCGGGTACAATGAGCAGTTCTTC,CASSPKREGGYNEQFF
TRBV7-6,NA,TRBJ2-7,NA,TGTGCCAGCAGCTGGGACTCAAAGACAAATTCCTACGAGCAGTACTTC,CASSWDSKTNSYEQYF
TRBV5-1,NA,TRBJ1-1,NA,TGCGCCAGCAGCTTGTACACGAACACTGAAGCTTTCTTT,CASSLYTNTEAFF
TRBV6-5,TRBD1,TRBJ2-1,NA,TGTGCCACCTTCGGGCGGGACAGGTCCTACAATGAGCAGTTCTTC,CATFGRDRSYNEQFF
TRBV18,TRBD1,TRBJ2-1,NA,TGTGCCAGCTCACCGACAGGGGGAAGGAATGAGCAGTTCTTC,CASSPTGGRNEQFF
TRBV19,TRBD1,TRBJ2-7,NA,TGTGCCAGTAGTATTCACAGGGGCGAGCAGTACTTC,CASSIHRGEQYF
TRBV5-1,NA,TRBJ2-7,once,TGCGCCAGCAGCTCGACGGCGCGGCCCTACGAGCAGTACTTC,CASSSTARPYEQYF
TRBV7-3,NA,TRBJ2-7,NA,TGTGCCAGCAGCTTAACTGGTGGGGGGTACGAGCAGTACTTC,CASSLTGGGYEQYF
TRBV18,NA,TRBJ1-2,NA,TGTGCCAGCTCACCACCTCGGGGTTATGGCTACACCTTC,CASSPPRGYGYTF
TRBV6-5,NA,TRBJ2-7,NA,TGTGCCAGCAGTTACCAGCGGGTCTCCTACGAGCAGTACTTC,CASSYQRVSYEQYF
TRBV6-6,TRBD2,TRBJ2-7,NA,TGTGCCAGCAGAGGACTAGCGGGAGCCTACGAGCAGTACTTC,CASRGLAGAYEQYF
TRBV28,TRBD2,TRBJ2-7,NA,TGTGCCAGCAGTAAAACTAGCGGGAGTGTGTACGAGCAGTACTTC,CASSKTSGSVYEQYF
TRBV7-9,NA,TRBJ2-3,NA,TGTGCCAGCAGCTTCTCCACGGATACGCAGTATTTT,CASSFSTDTQYF
TRBV10-3,NA,TRBJ2-3,NA,TGTGCCATCAGGGCGGCGGGAGATACGCAGTATTTT,CAIRAAGDTQYF
TRBV5-1,NA,TRBJ1-5,NA,TGCGCCAGCAGCTTGGGGCCCGAGGGGGGACCGGGTCAGCCCCAGCATTTT,CASSLGPEGGPGQPQHF
TRBV4-1,TRBD1,TRBJ2-7,NA,TGCGCCAGCAGCCAAGCGTTGTTGTCGACAGGGTTCAACGAGCAGTACTTC,CASSQALLSTGFNEQYF
TRBV28,NA,TRBJ1-4,NA,TGTGCCAGCAGTTTGAGGCAGGGGAGAGAAAAACTGTTTTTT,CASSLRQGREKLFF
TRBV7-9,TRBD1,TRBJ2-1,NA,TGTGCCAGCAGCGCCCAACAGGGGCCTGCGTACAATGAGCAGTTCTTC,CASSAQQGPAYNEQFF
TRBV5-4,NA,TRBJ1-3,NA,TGTGCCAGCAGCTTGGGAGGACTCTCCTCTGGAAACACCATATATTTT,CASSLGGLSSGNTIYF
TRBV18,NA,TRBJ2-6,NA,TGTGCCAGCTCACCACTCCAGGGGAGGGGCTCTGGGGCCAACGTCCTGACTTTC,CASSPLQGRGSGANVLTF
TRBV20-1,NA,TRBJ2-7,NA,TGCAGTGCTAGTTTCGGCGAGCAGTACTTC,CSASFGEQYF
TRBV9,TRBD1,TRBJ2-2,NA,TGTGCCAGCAGCAGAGGACAGGGGGCGCCCGGGGAGCTGTTTTTT,CASSRGQGAPGELFF
TRBV28,TRBD1,TRBJ1-4,NA,TGTGCCAGCAGCCCGTGGACAGGCTTAAGTGAAAAACTGTTTTTT,CASSPWTGLSEKLFF
TRBV5-1,TRBD1,TRBJ2-1,NA,TGCGCCAGCAGTTATAACCGGGACAGAGAGTTCTTC,CASSYNRDREFF
TRBV2,NA,TRBJ2-3,NA,TGTGCCAGCAGTCAGGGACGAGGGGATACGCAGTATTTT,CASSQGRGDTQYF
TRBV6-1,NA,TRBJ2-1,NA,TGTGCCAGCACGTCCAGGGGGAGGTCCTACAATGAGCAGTTCTTC,CASTSRGRSYNEQFF
TRBV28,NA,TRBJ1-2,few,TGTGCCAGCAGGTCAGGTGGCTATGGCTACACCTTC,CASRSGGYGYTF
TRBV7-9,NA,TRBJ2-1,NA,TGTGCCAGCAGCTCTAACCCTCGGGACACCGGGTACTACAATGAGCAGTTCTTC,CASSSNPRDTGYYNEQFF
TRBV7-9,TRBD1,TRBJ2-1,NA,TGTGCCAGCCGTACAGTCCGGGACAGCTTATTTCCTGGCAATGAGCAGTTCTTC,CASRTVRDSLFPGNEQFF
TRBV28,NA,TRBJ1-1,NA,TGTGCCAGCCGACTTCTCCACTCTGAAGCTTTCTTT,CASRLLHSEAFF
TRBV5-1,TRBD2,TRBJ2-1,once,TGCGCCAGCAGCGGCGGGAGCTCCGGGAATGAGCAGTTCTTC,CASSGGSSGNEQFF